A single sample gave rise to the 24 T cell receptor beta chains below, sequenced in a study of Graves' ophthalmopathy and Graves' hyperthyroidism. Investigators amplified TCR beta CDR3 regions from RNA transcripts. RT-PCR with HTBI primers came first, then second-round multiplex PCR. MiXCR was run by TCRdb on the multiplex PCR reads, yielding one entry per CDR3 protein. The data hold approximately 640,000 distinct CDR3 sequences, with about 40% observed a single time. The sequencing sample was made of peripheral blood. All receptors derive from an adult man with Graves' ophthalmopathy.

In its sample, this clonotype was seen many times. V and J are TRBV2 and TRBJ2-7; TRBD1 aligns across 8 bases. CDR1 is SNHLY, CDR2 FYNNEI, per germline. V gave up 1 base and J gave up 4 bases; unmatched junction bases: 0. This CDR3 spans 13 amino acids. The CDR3 DNA reads TGTGCCAGCAGTGAAGACAGGGGGTACGAGCAGTACTTC. This translates into CASSEDRGYEQYF.

This clonotype appeared many times. The chain has TRBV7-2 and TRBJ2-7; D is ambiguous. Trimming took off 6 bases at V and 6 bases at J, with 15 bases between the two ends. The CDR3 runs 13 residues. CDR1 is SGHTA, CDR2 FQGNSA, per germline. For the CDR3, the DNA is TGTGCCAGCAGTTACCGCCCCTTGGGCGAGCAGTACTTC. Protein sequence: CASSYRPLGEQYF.

This clonotype has ten or more counts. The V and J genes are TRBV4-3 and TRBJ2-7, with D possibly TRBD2 on 6 matching bases. The germline gives CDR1 LGHNA, CDR2 YSLEER. The CDR3 loop spans 15 amino acids. V lost 0 bases and J lost 2, with 11 bases in between. CDR3 sequence reads: CASSQDWRDAYEQYF. For the CDR3, the DNA is TGCGCCAGCAGCCAAGATTGGCGGGACGCCTACGAGCAGTACTTC.

This chain joins TRBV25-1 and TRBJ2-5; D is perhaps TRBD1 (6 bases). CDR1 and CDR2 from the germline V gene are MGHDK and SYGVNS. V shed 9 bases and J shed 3 bases, with 11 bases lying between them. CDR3 length equals 12 residues. The CDR3 spells CASTPGEETQYF. For the CDR3, the DNA is TGTGCCAGTACGCCAGGGGAAGAGACCCAGTACTTC.

This clonotype was observed a few times. The V and J genes are TRBV4-2 and TRBJ2-1, with 12 nucleotides matching TRBD2. This CDR3 region has 16 residues. From germline, CDR1 is LGHNA and CDR2 YNFKEQ. J lost 5 bases, V lost 3 bases, and 5 bases had no gene match. CDR3 coding DNA: TGTGCCAGCAGCCACGGTCGGACTAGCGGGGACAATGAGCAGTTCTTC. Translating it yields CASSHGRTSGDNEQFF.

CDR3 loop: CSVWQGARYEQYF. The CDR3 coding sequence is TGCAGCGTTTGGCAGGGGGCTCGGTACGAGCAGTACTTC. This chain connects TRBV29-1 to TRBJ2-7; 8 nucleotides align to TRBD1. Germline V gene lookup returns CDR1 SQVTM and CDR2 ANQGSEA. The length of the CDR3 is 13 residues. J was trimmed by 4 bases and V by 5 bases; bases with no gene match: 7.

Here the CDR3 DNA reads TGTGCCACCAGCGGGACAGTCTACAATGAGCAGTTCTTC. Its protein is CATSGTVYNEQFF. This chain connects TRBV15 to TRBJ2-1; 7 nucleotides line up with TRBD1. Losses at the gene ends were 5 bases for V and 3 bases for J; bases not matched to a gene: 1. Germline CDR1 reads LNHNV; CDR2 reads YYDKDF (reference sequence). This CDR3 has 13 residues.

In its sample, this clonotype was seen a few times. V gene TRBV12-3 or TRBV12-4 combines with J gene TRBJ2-5; D tentatively fits TRBD1 or TRBD2 (7 bases each). V was shortened by 7 bases and J by 7 bases, with 16 bases between the two germline ends. The CDR3 covers 13 residues. CDR3 nucleotides: TGTGCCAGCACCAGGGGGGGGTTTGCGACCCAGTACTTC. Encoded protein: CASTRGGFATQYF.

The V call is TRBV7-9, the J call TRBJ2-5, with 10 bases fitting TRBD1. Per germline, CDR1 SEHNR and CDR2 FQNEAQ (reference sequence). The V and J ends lost 1 base and 7 bases, in that order; junction bases with no gene match: 12. There are 17 residues in the CDR3. CDR3 coding DNA: TGTGCCAGCAGCTTAGGACGGGAGACAGGGGGCATGGGGACCCAGTACTTC. Its protein is CASSLGRETGGMGTQYF.

The chain joins TRBV2 to TRBJ1-5, with a possible D match to TRBD1 (5 bases). V was trimmed by 7 bases and J by 2 bases, leaving 12 bases between them. This CDR3 comprises 14 residues. Germline CDR1 SNHLY, CDR2 FYNNEI. The CDR3 loop is CASTGRGGNQPQHF. As DNA, the CDR3 is TGTGCCAGCACCGGTAGGGGTGGCAATCAGCCCCAGCATTTT.

CDR3 amino acids: CASSQDLQNNQPQHF. The DNA for the CDR3 is TGTGCCAGCAGCCAAGATTTACAGAACAATCAGCCCCAGCATTTT. This chain connects TRBV7-2 to TRBJ1-5, with D unresolved. The CDR3 has 15 residues. From germline, CDR1 is SGHTA and CDR2 FQGNSA. V lost 5 bases to trimming and J lost 3 bases, with 14 bases between them.

V and J are TRBV7-2 and TRBJ2-2, with TRBD2 matching over 10 bases. This CDR3 region has 17 residues. V gave up 5 bases and J gave up 7 bases; unmatched junction bases: 13. Germline-derived CDR1 and CDR2 are SGHTA and FQGNSA. The CDR3 sequence is CASSPHSGGASNGELFF. In DNA, the CDR3 is TGTGCCAGCAGCCCCCACAGCGGGGGGGCATCTAACGGGGAGCTGTTTTTT.

The chain employs TRBV5-4 and TRBJ2-2, with D hard to call. Trimming removed 6 bases from V and 6 bases from J, with 12 bases in between. The CDR3 has 13 amino acids. The germline V gene has CDR1 SGHNT and CDR2 YYREEE (reference sequence). This CDR3 reads CASTWEWSGELFF. The CDR3 coding sequence is TGTGCCAGCACCTGGGAATGGTCCGGGGAGCTGTTTTTT.

The rearrangement joins TRBV5-4 to TRBJ1-1; 7 bases line up with TRBD1. Unmatched junction bases numbered 5, after V lost 4 bases and J lost 5 bases. The CDR3 runs 13 residues. CDR1 SGHNT and CDR2 YYREEE come from the germline V gene (reference sequence). Written as DNA, the CDR3 is TGTGCCAGCAGCCCTACAGGGGAAACTGAAGCTTTCTTT. It specifies CASSPTGETEAFF.

Many counts were recorded for this clonotype. The J gene is TRBJ1-1, the V gene TRBV11-3, with D uncertain. The CDR3 length is 14 residues. Trimming removed 5 bases at V and 5 bases at J, with 15 bases between. Per germline, CDR1 SGHNT and CDR2 YENEEA. The CDR3 spells CASSPRVVLTEAFF. The CDR3 DNA reads TGTGCCAGCAGCCCCAGAGTGGTTTTAACTGAAGCTTTCTTT.

In the case of this clonotype: This clone may be a read error of a much larger clone one base away. It is unclear where the CDR3 begins or ends on the DNA, so no DNA is shown, and the CDR3 is as TCRdb lists it. V and J are TRBV10-3 and TRBJ1-2; TRBD1 is taken as the D call from the table, unchecked against the DNA. Germline V gene data show CDR1 as ENHRY and CDR2 as SYGVKD. The CDR3 is 14 residues long, ends included. This CDR3 is CAISFWPRTSGYTF.

This sequence joins TRBV15 and TRBJ2-1, with D unclear. The CDR3 is 15 residues long. The germline V gene has CDR1 LNHNV and CDR2 YYDKDF (reference sequence). V lost 0 bases and J lost 2, with 8 bases in between. CDR3 in amino acids: CATSRDNGAYNEQFF. The CDR3 bases are TGTGCCACCAGCAGAGATAACGGAGCCTACAATGAGCAGTTCTTC.

The chain has TRBV7-2 and TRBJ2-6; 9 bases line up with TRBD1. The J segment lost 0 bases and the V segment lost 8 bases, leaving 8 bases of the junction unmatched. In germline, CDR1 is SGHTA, CDR2 FQGNSA. The CDR3 is 17 residues long. CDR3 protein: CASGPGGQGSGANVLTF. DNA of the CDR3: TGTGCCAGCGGACCAGGGGGACAGGGCTCTGGGGCCAACGTCCTGACTTTC.

At least ten counts were recorded for this clonotype. This chain links TRBV7-8 with TRBJ2-2; D gene uncertain. Germline loops: CDR1 SGHVS, CDR2 FQNEAQ. V lost 7 bases and J 7 bases, leaving 16 bases between the germline ends. The CDR3 covers 14 residues. The CDR3 DNA reads as TGTGCCAGCACCATGACCAGTGCAGACGGGGAGCTGTTTTTT. Its translation: CASTMTSADGELFF.

This clonotype was seen repeatedly, ten times or more. The chain joins TRBV2 to TRBJ1-5; 11 nucleotides align to TRBD1. The V segment lost 8 bases and the J segment 1 base; nucleotides outside the gene matches: 7. The CDR3 is 16 residues long. Germline V lookup: CDR1 SNHLY, CDR2 FYNNEI. CDR3 region: CASAGQGVVSNQPQHF. For the CDR3, the DNA is TGTGCCAGCGCGGGACAGGGGGTTGTAAGCAATCAGCCCCAGCATTTT. The full variable domain, with the rest looked up from reference TRBV2 and TRBJ1-5, is EPEVTQTPSHQVTQMGQEVILRCVPISNHLYFYWYRQILGQKVEFLVSFYNNEISEKSEIFDDQFSVERPDGSNFTLKIRSTKLEDSAMYFCASAGQGVVSNQPQHFGDGTRLSIL.

The V call is TRBV15, the J call TRBJ1-2; 9 bases map to TRBD1. The CDR3 sequence is 16 residues long. Germline lookup yields CDR1 LNHNV and CDR2 YYDKDF (reference sequence). J gave up 4 bases and V 0 bases, and 6 bases lay outside the gene matches. DNA for the CDR3: TGTGCCACCAGCAGAGAGGGACAGGGAGGGAGCTATGGCTACACCTTC. The encoded protein is CATSREGQGGSYGYTF.

Many counts were recorded for this clonotype. This sequence joins TRBV19 and TRBJ1-6; a possible D gene is TRBD1 (5 bases). CDR1 and CDR2 (germline): LNHDA, SQIVND (reference sequence). This CDR3 region has 13 residues. Trimming took off 9 bases at V and 10 bases at J, with 16 bases between the two ends. The CDR3 is CASTLGVGSPLHF. The CDR3 DNA sequence: TGTGCCAGCACCTTGGGGGTAGGATCACCCCTCCACTTT. Filled out from reference TRBV19 and TRBJ1-6, the complete variable domain reads DGGITQSPKYLFRKEGQNVTLSCEQNLNHDAMYWYRQDPGQGLRLIYYSQIVNDFQKGDIAEGYSVSREKKESFPLTVTSAQKNPTAFYLCASTLGVGSPLHFGNGTRLTVT.

Worth noting for this clonotype: This may be a read error, as it is one base from a much larger clone. V gene TRBV5-4 combines with J gene TRBJ1-6; a possible D gene is TRBD1 (5 bases). Germline V lookup: CDR1 SGHNT, CDR2 YYREEE (reference sequence). The CDR3 covers 16 residues. In DNA, the CDR3 is TGTGCCAGCAGTTACAGCGCAGGGACCTGGGATTCACTCCTCCACTTT. Translating it yields CASSYSAGTWDSLLHF.

This clonotype came up many times. V gene TRBV19 combines with J gene TRBJ1-6, with D tentatively TRBD1 (6 bases). The CDR3 sequence is 15 residues long. V lost 6 bases to trimming and J lost 3 bases, with 12 bases between them. Germline values: CDR1 LNHDA, CDR2 SQIVND (reference sequence). In nucleotides, the CDR3 is TGTGCCAGTAGACCGGACAGTAACTATAATTCACCCCTCCACTTT. Its translation is CASRPDSNYNSPLHF.